This T cell receptor beta chain is drawn from a study of blood T cell repertoires in COVID-19. Study information: Samples came from the United States, Italy and Spain, spanning acute and convalescent COVID-19.

Assay used: immunoSEQ multiplex PCR; TCRdb lists only in-frame clones, some missing. The repertoire has 300,000 or so clones, around 87% of them found once; the top ten carry approximately 7.8%. V was cut by 2 bases and J by 0 bases, with 5 bases left in between. The CDR3 loop spans 14 amino acids. Germline CDR1 and CDR2: MNHNY and SVGAGI (reference sequence). The rearrangement links TRBV6-6 to TRBJ1-5; D gene unclear. This receptor was identified in a woman in her forties or fifties who had recovered from COVID-19. The sequencing sample was made of peripheral blood. The CDR3 loop is CASSYQNSNQPQHF. The CDR3 region has the DNA TGTGCCAGCAGTTACCAAAATAGCAATCAGCCCCAGCATTTT.